This TCR beta chain was identified during a study of response to subunit inactivated influenza vaccine. TCRdb independently ran MiXCR on the RT-PCR reads; one entry per CDR3 protein. The sample has 700,000 to 800,000 distinct CDR3 sequences, under 20% seen once. From germline, CDR1 is WNHNN and CDR2 SYGVQD (reference sequence). This CDR3 has 14 amino acids. After removal of 3 bases from V and 4 bases from J, the junction contained 3 bases not matched to a gene. V usage is TRBV10-1 and J usage is TRBJ2-7; 10 positions agree with TRBD2. The starting material was PBMCs from blood, obtained 4 to 6 days after vaccination. The receptor comes from a man between 50 and 59 years old who received an inactivated influenza vaccine. The CDR3 region has the DNA TGCGCCAGCAGTGATAGCGGGGGGTTGTACGAGCAGTACTTC. Residues: CASSDSGGLYEQYF.